This TCR beta chain was captured by sequencing in a study of blood T cell repertoires in COVID-19. The data were produced by immunoSEQ multiplex PCR, yet TCRdb's version contains in-frame clones alone and is incomplete. The sample has approximately 30,000 clones, roughly 89% seen once. This CDR3 has 14 residues. V gave up 4 bases and J gave up 10 bases; unmatched junction bases: 8. Germline lookup yields CDR1 MNHEY and CDR2 SVGAGI. The TCR sequence derives from a human donor in a cohort sampled during active COVID-19. Material for sequencing was peripheral blood. The V gene is TRBV6-5, the J gene TRBJ1-1, with 11 bases matching TRBD1. The CDR3, as DNA: TGTGCCAGCAGTTCGGGACAGGGGGAGGTCATAGCTTTCTTT. This encodes CASSSGQGEVIAFF.